Below, 28 T cell receptor beta chains from the same sample are listed, as sequenced in a study of T cell repertoires in cytomegalovirus infection. The antigens of these receptors remain unknown. TCRdb re-called the reads through MiXCR, storing one row per CDR3 protein. Of approximately 910,000 distinct CDR3 sequences listed, approximately 31% were seen once; the top ten hold more than 12%. The material sequenced was cultured CD8+ T cells from PBMCs, taken from culture after CMV antigen stimulation. The receptors were gathered from a human donor in good health (CMV status not recorded). Some clones in this sample may be carry-over from other donors' samples.

The table lists this clonotype with a few counts. CDR3: CASSEGFDSYNEQFF. Here the CDR3 DNA reads TGTGCCAGCAGTGAAGGATTCGACTCCTACAATGAGCAGTTCTTC. The chain combines TRBV6-1 with TRBJ2-1; D gene ambiguous. The CDR3 consists of 15 residues. CDR1 is MNHNS and CDR2 is SASEGT in the germline V gene. V lost 1 base and J lost 0, with 7 bases in between.

The rearrangement links TRBV24-1 to TRBJ2-7; D assignment may be TRBD1 or TRBD2 (5 bases each). The CDR3 totals 16 residues. The V gene's germline CDR1 is KGHDR and CDR2 SFDVKD. V was cut by 3 bases and J by 6 bases, with 20 bases left in between. Here the CDR3 reads CATSDHRDVVTSEQYV. The CDR3 nucleotides read TGTGCCACCAGTGATCACCGGGACGTCGTAACTAGCGAGCAGTACGTC.

CDR3 nucleotide sequence: TGTGCTAGTGGTTTCCATATGAACACTGAAGCTTTCTTT. It is translated as CASGFHMNTEAFF. The genes are TRBV12-5 and TRBJ1-1; the D is unclear. This CDR3 has 13 residues. V was pared by 3 bases and J by 0 bases, with 5 bases between. The germline V gene has CDR1 LGHNT and CDR2 FRNRAP.

This clonotype has at least ten counts. The chain uses TRBV7-6 and TRBJ2-1; no definite D call. The CDR3 is 12 residues long. V was cut by 5 bases and J by 10 bases, with 12 bases left in between. Germline V CDR1 and CDR2: SGHVS, FNYEAQ. The CDR3 here is CASSPMAPEQFF. As DNA, the CDR3 is TGTGCCAGCAGCCCCATGGCTCCCGAGCAGTTCTTC.

V is TRBV15 and J is TRBJ1-2; D remains unclear. CDR1 and CDR2 (germline): LNHNV, YYDKDF (reference sequence). V was shortened by 1 base and J by 3 bases, with 9 bases between the two germline ends. The CDR3 covers 14 residues. CDR3 in DNA: TGTGCCACCAGCAGAGCGAGGGCAGACTATGGCTACACCTTC. Protein sequence: CATSRARADYGYTF.

This chain's CDR3 is CASSSSRSGSYEQYV. Written as DNA, the CDR3 is TGTGCCAGCAGCTCCTCCCGGTCAGGCTCCTACGAGCAGTACGTC. The chain employs TRBV7-9 and TRBJ2-7, with D uncertain. The ends were cut back, 4 bases at V and 0 bases at J, with 13 bases in the middle. CDR3 size: 15 residues. CDR1 and CDR2 from the germline V gene are SEHNR and FQNEAQ (reference sequence).

This clonotype was seen only a few times. The chain carries TRBV6-5 and TRBJ1-1, with D perhaps matching TRBD1 (5 bases). This CDR3 has 15 residues. V gave up 0 bases and J gave up 3 bases, with 11 bases separating them. Germline V lookup: CDR1 MNHEY, CDR2 SVGAGI. The CDR3 reads CASSYSDSSYTEAFF. The CDR3 region has the DNA TGTGCCAGCAGTTACTCCGACAGCAGTTACACTGAAGCTTTCTTT.

This clonotype occurred many times. The V call is TRBV12-5, the J call TRBJ2-7; maybe TRBD1 (6 bases). The CDR3 has 12 amino acids. Trimming cost V 8 bases and J 4 bases, with 12 bases left between them. In germline, CDR1 is LGHNT, CDR2 FRNRAP. CDR3 nucleotide sequence: TGTGCTAGTCAGGGGCTCCCGTACGAGCAGTACTTC. Translated: CASQGLPYEQYF.

The chain uses TRBV7-9 and TRBJ1-4; 9 positions match TRBD1. V was clipped by 5 bases and J by 1 base; unmatched bases: 5. CDR3 length equals 16 residues. Germline CDR1 reads SEHNR; CDR2 reads FQNEAQ (reference sequence). The CDR3 bases are TGTGCCAGCAGCGAGGGACAGGGCCTAACTAATGAAAAACTGTTTTTT. Its protein is CASSEGQGLTNEKLFF.

In this sample, this clonotype turned up many times. The rearrangement links TRBV7-8 to TRBJ1-4; D possibly corresponds to TRBD1 (5 bases). Trimming took 3 bases from V and 0 from J, leaving 11 bases between them. CDR1 and CDR2 from the germline V gene are SGHVS and FQNEAQ. This CDR3 has 16 residues. Written as DNA, the CDR3 is TGTGCCAGCAGCTTGCCCGACAGTCCAACTAATGAAAAACTGTTTTTT. Translation: CASSLPDSPTNEKLFF. Looking up the rest from reference TRBV7-8 and TRBJ1-4 gives the full variable domain: GAGVSQSPRYKVAKRGQDVALRCDPISGHVSLFWYQQALGQGPEFLTYFQNEAQLDKSGLPSDRFFAERPEGSVSTLKIQRTQQEDSAVYLCASSLPDSPTNEKLFFGSGTQLSVL.

V is TRBV7-4 and J is TRBJ1-2; D is perhaps TRBD1 (6 bases). Germline V gives CDR1 SGHVT, CDR2 SQSDAQ. The CDR3 is made up of 16 amino acids. V gave up 5 bases and J gave up 3 bases, with 19 bases separating them. DNA of the CDR3: TGTGCCAGCAGCCCCGAGGGGGGGGGGCAGGACTATGGCTACACCTTC. Its translation is CASSPEGGGQDYGYTF. The full variable domain, completed using reference TRBV7-4 and TRBJ1-2, is GAGVSQSPRYKVAKRGRDVALRCDSISGHVTLYWYRQTLGQGSEVLTYSQSDAQRDKSGRPSGRFSAERPERSVSTLKIQRTEQGDSAVYLCASSPEGGGQDYGYTFGSGTRLTVV.

The V call is TRBV7-6, the J call TRBJ2-7; 10 bases are shared with TRBD1. V lost 1 base and J lost 8; bases outside the gene matches: 8. CDR1 and CDR2 from the germline V gene are SGHVS and FNYEAQ. CDR3 length equals 15 residues. DNA for the CDR3: TGTGCCAGCAGCTTAGAGGGGACAGGGGTGGGCAAGCAGTACGTC. Translating it yields CASSLEGTGVGKQYV.

Ten or more counts support this clonotype. DNA of the CDR3: TGTGCCAGCAGCTTAATTCTTACCTACAATGAGCAGTTCTTC. It is translated as CASSLILTYNEQFF. This chain joins TRBV7-2 and TRBJ2-1; D remains ambiguous. Trimming took 2 bases from V and 2 from J, leaving 7 bases between them. The germline CDR1 and CDR2 sequences are SGHTA and FQGNSA. The CDR3 length is 14 residues.

The chain uses TRBV10-3 and TRBJ1-2, with D possibly TRBD1 on 6 matching bases. This CDR3 spans 14 amino acids. Germline-derived CDR1 and CDR2 are ENHRY and SYGVKD. The V end lost 8 bases, the J end lost 4 bases, and 17 bases lay between the germline ends. The CDR3 region has the DNA TGTGCCATCCTCGATTTGGGGGGCTTCTATGGCTACACCTTC. As protein: CAILDLGGFYGYTF.

V and J are TRBV27 and TRBJ2-7; a weak D match, TRBD1 (5 bases). Trimming took 5 bases from V and 2 from J, leaving 22 bases between them. The CDR3 has 17 residues. Germline CDR1 reads MNHEY; CDR2 reads SMNVEV (reference sequence). The CDR3: CASSPLGLWVKTYEQYF. The CDR3 DNA reads TGTGCCAGCAGTCCGCTGGGGCTGTGGGTGAAAACCTACGAGCAGTACTTC.

This clonotype came up many times. V and J are TRBV7-9 and TRBJ2-1; TRBD2 matches 7 bases. CDR3 length: 15 amino acids. Losses at the gene ends were 3 bases for V and 6 bases for J; bases not matched to a gene: 8. CDR1 and CDR2 (germline): SEHNR, FQNEAQ (reference sequence). In DNA form, the CDR3 reads TGTGCCAGCAGCTTGGCGACTAGCTTGGGCAATGAGCAGTTCTTC. Amino acids: CASSLATSLGNEQFF. Variable domain in full (rest from reference TRBV7-9 and TRBJ2-1): DTGVSQNPRHKITKRGQNVTFRCDPISEHNRLYWYRQTLGQGPEFLTYFQNEAQLEKSRLLSDRFSAERPKGSFSTLEIQRTEQGDSAMYLCASSLATSLGNEQFFGPGTRLTVL.

There are a few counts of this clonotype. The chain recombines TRBV12-3 or TRBV12-4 with TRBJ2-7; weak D call: TRBD2 (5 bases). This CDR3 region has 17 residues. V was pared by 5 bases and J by 1 base, with 21 bases between. The CDR3 reads CASSHRRTGRNSYEQYF. The CDR3 DNA sequence: TGTGCCAGCAGTCACCGCCGGACTGGGAGAAATTCCTACGAGCAGTACTTC.

This chain connects TRBV2 to TRBJ1-1; the D is unclear. The V gene's germline CDR1 is SNHLY and CDR2 FYNNEI. Trimming cost V 9 bases and J 6 bases, with 8 bases left between them. The CDR3 runs to 10 residues. The DNA for the CDR3 is TGTGCCAGTACTGGGTCTGAAGCTTTCTTT. Protein: CASTGSEAFF.

The V gene is TRBV27, the J gene TRBJ2-3, with 10 bases lining up with TRBD2. V shed 1 base, J shed 6 bases, and the junction held 7 bases outside the gene matches. The CDR3 sequence is 16 residues long. CDR1 MNHEY and CDR2 SMNVEV come from the germline V gene (reference sequence). The CDR3 sequence is CASSLYSGGPGDTQYF. DNA of the CDR3: TGTGCCAGCAGTTTATATAGCGGGGGGCCAGGTGATACGCAGTATTTT.

CDR3 sequence: CACKGGGSSYNEQFF. As DNA, the CDR3 is TGTGCCTGCAAGGGAGGGGGGAGCTCCTACAATGAGCAGTTCTTC. The rearrangement joins TRBV27 to TRBJ2-1; maybe TRBD2 (7 bases). The CDR3 loop spans 15 amino acids. Germline CDR1 MNHEY, CDR2 SMNVEV (reference sequence). The V and J ends lost 11 bases and 0 bases respectively, with 17 bases between them.

The table lists this clonotype with a few counts. As DNA, the CDR3 is TGTGCCAGCAGCTCCAGGGTGCTGAATGAGCAGTTCTTC. Encoded protein: CASSSRVLNEQFF. The genes are TRBV11-3 and TRBJ2-1; the D gene is possibly TRBD1 (5 bases). The CDR3 totals 13 residues. V dropped 4 bases and J dropped 7 bases, with 11 bases sitting between them. Germline V lookup: CDR1 SGHNT, CDR2 YENEEA.

Written as DNA, the CDR3 is TGTGCCAGCAGCCGCCCCCGGGACAGGGCGAACACCGGGGAGCTGTTTTTT. Protein sequence: CASSRPRDRANTGELFF. The chain couples TRBV9 to TRBJ2-2; 9 nucleotides match TRBD1. V was pared by 4 bases and J by 0 bases, with 7 bases of the junction left unmatched. This CDR3 has 17 amino acids. Germline CDR1 and CDR2: SGDLS and YYNGEE.

The V gene is TRBV6-1, the J gene TRBJ2-5; D tentatively fits TRBD1 or TRBD2 (6 bases each). V dropped 1 base and J dropped 5 bases, with 11 bases sitting between them. CDR3 length: 14 amino acids. From germline, CDR1 is MNHNS and CDR2 SASEGT. The CDR3 sequence is CASSEVRGPETQYF. CDR3 nucleotides: TGTGCCAGCAGTGAAGTCCGGGGGCCTGAGACCCAGTACTTC.

This clonotype came up a few times. The gene calls are TRBV12-3 or TRBV12-4 and TRBJ1-1, with a possible D match to TRBD1 (5 bases). The CDR3 totals 15 residues. Deletions cut 1 base from V and 3 bases from J, with 12 bases between. The CDR3 reads CASSLDRWAHTEAFF. For the CDR3, the DNA is TGTGCCAGCAGTTTAGACAGGTGGGCACACACTGAAGCTTTCTTT.

This chain uses TRBV4-1 with TRBJ2-3, with TRBD1 identical over 9 bases. V shed 3 bases and J 2 bases; nucleotides not matched to a gene: 9. From germline, CDR1 is MGHRA and CDR2 YSYEKL. This CDR3 comprises 17 residues. The CDR3 loop reads CASSHRGQGYDTDTQYF. DNA for the CDR3: TGCGCCAGCAGCCATCGCGGACAGGGGTATGACACAGATACGCAGTATTTT.

This clonotype was counted only a few times. V gene TRBV6-2 or TRBV6-3 combines with J gene TRBJ2-7; no reliable D call. The CDR3 totals 12 residues. The germline V gene has CDR1 MNHEY and CDR2 SVGEGT. V lost 7 bases to trimming and J lost 2 bases, with 9 bases between them. The DNA for the CDR3 is TGTGCCAGCACTTCGGCGGCCTACGAGCAGTACGTC. Amino acid sequence: CASTSAAYEQYV.

This clonotype occurred a few times. J is TRBJ2-5 and V is TRBV4-1, with TRBD2 matching 8 bases. The trim removed 3 bases at V and 4 bases at J, leaving 16 bases unmatched. The CDR3 consists of 18 residues. Germline loops: CDR1 MGHRA, CDR2 YSYEKL. CDR3 residues: CASSQIVEAGGLGETQYF. The CDR3 bases are TGCGCCAGCAGCCAGATCGTTGAGGCGGGGGGTCTTGGAGAGACCCAGTACTTC.

The chain has TRBV15 and TRBJ2-1; D gene unclear. Germline loops: CDR1 LNHNV, CDR2 YYDKDF (reference sequence). Trimming took off 0 bases at V and 1 base at J, with 10 bases between the two ends. The CDR3 contains 16 residues. The CDR3 spells CATSRDTRGSYNEQFF. CDR3 DNA: TGTGCCACCAGCAGAGATACCCGAGGATCCTACAATGAGCAGTTCTTC.